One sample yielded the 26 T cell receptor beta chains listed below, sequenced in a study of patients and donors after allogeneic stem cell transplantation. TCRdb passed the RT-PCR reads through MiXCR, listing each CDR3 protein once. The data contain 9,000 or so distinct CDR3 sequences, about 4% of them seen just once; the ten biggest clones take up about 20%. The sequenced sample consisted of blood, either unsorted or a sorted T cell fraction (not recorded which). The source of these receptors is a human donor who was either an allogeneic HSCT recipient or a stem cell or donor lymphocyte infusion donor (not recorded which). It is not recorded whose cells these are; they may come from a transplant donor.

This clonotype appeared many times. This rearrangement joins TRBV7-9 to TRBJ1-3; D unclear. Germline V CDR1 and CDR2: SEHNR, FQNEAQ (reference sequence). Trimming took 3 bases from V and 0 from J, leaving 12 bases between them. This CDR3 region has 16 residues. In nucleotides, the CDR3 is TGTGCCAGCAGCTTCTCGGACCGACTCTCTGGAAACACCATATATTTT. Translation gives CASSFSDRLSGNTIYF.

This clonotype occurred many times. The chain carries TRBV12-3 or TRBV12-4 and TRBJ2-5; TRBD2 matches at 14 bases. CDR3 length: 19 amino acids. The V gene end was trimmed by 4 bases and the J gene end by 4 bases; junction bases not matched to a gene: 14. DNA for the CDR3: TGTGCCAGCAGTTCTTTAAACCCGGGACTAGCGGGAGATCGAGAGACCCAGTACTTC. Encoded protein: CASSSLNPGLAGDRETQYF.

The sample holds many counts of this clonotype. This chain's CDR3 is CASRATVDQPQHF. CDR3 coding DNA: TGTGCCAGCAGGGCCACTGTGGATCAGCCCCAGCATTTT. The chain is built from TRBV2 and TRBJ1-5; no clear D. CDR3 length equals 13 residues. Trimming removed 6 bases from V and 5 bases from J, with 11 bases in between. Germline V CDR1 and CDR2: SNHLY, FYNNEI.

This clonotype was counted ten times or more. CDR3 sequence reads: CASSLYATNEKLFF. CDR3 nucleotides: TGTGCCAGCAGTTTATATGCAACTAATGAAAAACTGTTTTTT. The chain combines TRBV27 with TRBJ1-4; D remains unclear. This CDR3 is built from 14 residues. The V and J ends lost 1 base and 0 bases respectively, with 3 bases between them. Germline V lookup: CDR1 MNHEY, CDR2 SMNVEV (reference sequence).

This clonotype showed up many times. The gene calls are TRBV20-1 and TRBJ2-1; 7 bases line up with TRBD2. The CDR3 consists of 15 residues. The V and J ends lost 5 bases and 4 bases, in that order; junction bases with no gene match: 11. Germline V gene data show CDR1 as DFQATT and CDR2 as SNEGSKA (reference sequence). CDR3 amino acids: CSAGGDTRSYNEQFF. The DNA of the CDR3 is TGCAGTGCTGGGGGGGATACTAGGTCGTACAATGAGCAGTTCTTC.

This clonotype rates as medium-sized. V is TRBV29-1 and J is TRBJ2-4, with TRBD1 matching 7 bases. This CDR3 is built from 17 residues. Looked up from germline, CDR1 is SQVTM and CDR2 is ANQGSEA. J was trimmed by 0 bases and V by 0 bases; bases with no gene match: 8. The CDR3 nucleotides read TGCAGCGTTGAAGATAGACAGGGCCTTCTAGCCAAAAACATTCAGTACTTC. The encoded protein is CSVEDRQGLLAKNIQYF. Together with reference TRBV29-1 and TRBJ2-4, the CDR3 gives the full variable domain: SAVISQKPSRDICQRGTSLTIQCQVDSQVTMMFWYRQQPGQSLTLIATANQGSEATYESGFVIDKFPISRPNLTFSTLTVSNMSPEDSSIYLCSVEDRQGLLAKNIQYFGAGTRLSVL.

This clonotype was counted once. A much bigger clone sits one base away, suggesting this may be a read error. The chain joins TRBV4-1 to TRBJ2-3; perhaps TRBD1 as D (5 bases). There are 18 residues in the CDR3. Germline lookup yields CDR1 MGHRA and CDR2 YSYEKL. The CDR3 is CASSQRPTAPGSIDTQYF. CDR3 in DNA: TGCGCCAGCAGCCAAAGGCCGACAGCGCCCGGCAGCATAGATACGCAGTATTTT.

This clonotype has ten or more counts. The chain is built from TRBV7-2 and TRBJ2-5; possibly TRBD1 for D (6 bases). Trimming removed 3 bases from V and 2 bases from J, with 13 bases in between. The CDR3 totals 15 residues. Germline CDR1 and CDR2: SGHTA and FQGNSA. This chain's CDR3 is CASSLMGDKQETQYF. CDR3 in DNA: TGTGCCAGCAGCTTGATGGGGGACAAGCAAGAGACCCAGTACTTC.

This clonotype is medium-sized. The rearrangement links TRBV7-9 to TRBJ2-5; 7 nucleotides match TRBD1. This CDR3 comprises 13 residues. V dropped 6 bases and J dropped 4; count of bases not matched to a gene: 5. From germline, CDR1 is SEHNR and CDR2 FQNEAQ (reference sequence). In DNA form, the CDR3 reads TGTGCCAGCAGGAAGGGACAGAGAGAGACCCAGTACTTC. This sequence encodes CASRKGQRETQYF.

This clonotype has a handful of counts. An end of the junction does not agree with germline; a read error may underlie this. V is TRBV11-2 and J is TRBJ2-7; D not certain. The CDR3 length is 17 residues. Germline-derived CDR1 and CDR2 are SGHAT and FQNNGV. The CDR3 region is CVSSLVTGAVSSYEQYF. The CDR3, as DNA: TGTGTCAGCAGCTTAGTTACGGGTGCGGTGAGCTCCTACGAGCAGTACTTC.

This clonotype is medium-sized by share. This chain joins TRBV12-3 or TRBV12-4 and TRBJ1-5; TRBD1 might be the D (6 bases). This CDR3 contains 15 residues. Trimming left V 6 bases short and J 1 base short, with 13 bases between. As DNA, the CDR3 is TGTGCCAGCAGGGGGACACTAGGCAGCAATCAGCCCCAGCATTTT. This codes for CASRGTLGSNQPQHF.

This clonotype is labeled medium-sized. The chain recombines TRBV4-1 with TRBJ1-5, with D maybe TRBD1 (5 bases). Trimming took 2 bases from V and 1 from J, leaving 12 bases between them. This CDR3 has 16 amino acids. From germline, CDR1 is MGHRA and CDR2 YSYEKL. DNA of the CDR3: TGCGCCAGCAGCCAAACCGGGACGAGGAGCAATCAGCCCCAGCATTTT. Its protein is CASSQTGTRSNQPQHF.

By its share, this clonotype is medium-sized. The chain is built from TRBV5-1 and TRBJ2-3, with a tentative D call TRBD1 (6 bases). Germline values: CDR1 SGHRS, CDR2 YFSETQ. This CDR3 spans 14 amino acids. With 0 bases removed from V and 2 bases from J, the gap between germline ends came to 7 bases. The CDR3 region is CASSLGQVTDTQYF. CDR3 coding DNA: TGCGCCAGCAGCTTGGGACAGGTCACAGATACGCAGTATTTT. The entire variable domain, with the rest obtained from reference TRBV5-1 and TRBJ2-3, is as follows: KAGVTQTPRYLIKTRGQQVTLSCSPISGHRSVSWYQQTPGQGLQFLFEYFSETQRNKGNFPGRFSGRQFSNSRSEMNVSTLELGDSALYLCASSLGQVTDTQYFGPGTRLTVL.

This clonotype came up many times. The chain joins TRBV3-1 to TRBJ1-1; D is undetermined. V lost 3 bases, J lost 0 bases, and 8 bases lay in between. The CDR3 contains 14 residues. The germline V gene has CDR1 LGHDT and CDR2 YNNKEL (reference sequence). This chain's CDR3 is CASSQEVLNTEAFF. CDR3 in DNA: TGTGCCAGCAGCCAGGAGGTCCTGAACACTGAAGCTTTCTTT.

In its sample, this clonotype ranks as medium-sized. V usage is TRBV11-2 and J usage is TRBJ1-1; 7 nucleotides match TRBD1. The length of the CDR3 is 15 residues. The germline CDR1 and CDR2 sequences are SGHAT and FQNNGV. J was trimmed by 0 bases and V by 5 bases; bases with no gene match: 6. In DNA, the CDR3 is TGTGCCAGCAGCCCCCTGACAGGGCTGAACACTGAAGCTTTCTTT. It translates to CASSPLTGLNTEAFF.

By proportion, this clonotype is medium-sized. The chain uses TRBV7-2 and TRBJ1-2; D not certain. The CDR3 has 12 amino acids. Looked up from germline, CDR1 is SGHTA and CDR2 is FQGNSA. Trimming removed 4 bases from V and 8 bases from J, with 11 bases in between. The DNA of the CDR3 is TGTGCCAGCAGCTACCCCCTTATCGGCTACACCTTC. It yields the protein CASSYPLIGYTF.

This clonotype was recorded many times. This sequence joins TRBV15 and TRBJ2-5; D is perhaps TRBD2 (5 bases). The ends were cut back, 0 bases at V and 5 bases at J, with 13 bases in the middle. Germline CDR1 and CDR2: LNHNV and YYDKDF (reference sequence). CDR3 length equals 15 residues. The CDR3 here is CATSRDFWRGETQYF. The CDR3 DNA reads TGTGCCACCAGCAGAGATTTCTGGCGAGGGGAGACCCAGTACTTC. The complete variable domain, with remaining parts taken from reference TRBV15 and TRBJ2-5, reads DAMVIQNPRYQVTQFGKPVTLSCSQTLNHNVMYWYQQKSSQAPKLLFHYYDKDFNNEADTPDNFQSRRPNTSFCFLDIRSPGLGDTAMYLCATSRDFWRGETQYFGPGTRLLVL.

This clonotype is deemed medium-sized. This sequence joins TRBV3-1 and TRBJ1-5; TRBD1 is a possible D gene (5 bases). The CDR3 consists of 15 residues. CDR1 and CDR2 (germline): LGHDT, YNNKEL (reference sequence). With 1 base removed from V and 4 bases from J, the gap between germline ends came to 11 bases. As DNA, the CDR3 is TGTGCCAGCAGCCAAGGTCACGAGGGGAATCAGCCCCAGCATTTT. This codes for CASSQGHEGNQPQHF.

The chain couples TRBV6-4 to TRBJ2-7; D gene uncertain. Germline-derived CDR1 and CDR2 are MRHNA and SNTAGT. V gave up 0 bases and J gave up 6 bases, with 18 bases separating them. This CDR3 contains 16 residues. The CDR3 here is CASSDSPAGWRSEQYF. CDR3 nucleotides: TGTGCCAGCAGTGACTCTCCGGCAGGCTGGCGATCCGAGCAGTACTTC.

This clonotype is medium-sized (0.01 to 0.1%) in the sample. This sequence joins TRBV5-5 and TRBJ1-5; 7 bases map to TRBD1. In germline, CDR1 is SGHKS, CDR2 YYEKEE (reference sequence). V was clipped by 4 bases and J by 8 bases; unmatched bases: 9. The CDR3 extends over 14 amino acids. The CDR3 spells CASSPGQPGEPQHF. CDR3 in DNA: TGTGCCAGCAGCCCGGGACAGCCTGGAGAGCCCCAGCATTTT.

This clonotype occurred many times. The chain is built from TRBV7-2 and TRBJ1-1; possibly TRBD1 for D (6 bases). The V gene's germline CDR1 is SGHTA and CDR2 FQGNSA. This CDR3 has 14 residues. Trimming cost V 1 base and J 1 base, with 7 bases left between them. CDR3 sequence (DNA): TGTGCCAGCAGCTTAGTGGGACAGAACACTGAAGCTTTCTTT. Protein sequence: CASSLVGQNTEAFF.

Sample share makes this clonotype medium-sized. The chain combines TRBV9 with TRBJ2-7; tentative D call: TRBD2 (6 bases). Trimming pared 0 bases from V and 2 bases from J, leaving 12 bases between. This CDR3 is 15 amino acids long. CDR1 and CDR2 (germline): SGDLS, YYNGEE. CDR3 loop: CASSVAGSGAYEQYF. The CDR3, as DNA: TGTGCCAGCAGCGTAGCTGGTAGCGGAGCCTACGAGCAGTACTTC. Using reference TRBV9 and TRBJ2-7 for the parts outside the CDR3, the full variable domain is DSGVTQTPKHLITATGQRVTLRCSPRSGDLSVYWYQQSLDQGLQFLIQYYNGEERAKGNILERFSAQQFPDLHSELNLSSLELGDSALYFCASSVAGSGAYEQYFGPGTRLTVT.

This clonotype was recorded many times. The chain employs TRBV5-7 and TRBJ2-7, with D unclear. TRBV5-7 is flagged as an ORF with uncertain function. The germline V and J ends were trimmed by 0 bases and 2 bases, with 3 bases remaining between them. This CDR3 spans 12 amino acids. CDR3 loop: CASSLEPYEQYF. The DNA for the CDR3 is TGTGCCAGCAGCTTGGAACCCTACGAGCAGTACTTC.

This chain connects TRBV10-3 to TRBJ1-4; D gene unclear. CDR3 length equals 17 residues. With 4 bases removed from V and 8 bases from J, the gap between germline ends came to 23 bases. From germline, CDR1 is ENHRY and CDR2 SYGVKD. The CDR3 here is CAISASRNSGPREKLFF. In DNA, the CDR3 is TGTGCCATCAGTGCATCGCGAAATTCTGGGCCGCGAGAAAAACTGTTTTTT.

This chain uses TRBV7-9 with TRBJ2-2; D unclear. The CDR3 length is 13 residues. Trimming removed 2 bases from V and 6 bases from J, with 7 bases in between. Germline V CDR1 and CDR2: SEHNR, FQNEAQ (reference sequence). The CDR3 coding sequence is TGTGCCAGCAGCTTACTGACCGCCGGGGAGCTGTTTTTT. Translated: CASSLLTAGELFF.

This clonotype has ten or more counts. The chain's CDR3 is CASSLKGEEQYF. The CDR3 region has the DNA TGTGCCAGCAGTTTAAAGGGAGAAGAGCAGTACTTC. The V gene is TRBV28, the J gene TRBJ2-7; D may be TRBD2 (5 bases). Trimming shortened V by 2 bases and J by 7 bases, and 9 bases separated the two germline ends. The germline CDR1 and CDR2 sequences are MDHEN and SYDVKM. The CDR3 covers 12 residues.